The 5 T cell receptor beta chains in this list originate from one sample, sequenced in a study of beta chain features in type 1 diabetes. Every isolated RNA sample was fully reverse transcribed, so sequencing captured expressed TCRB transcripts. Generated by immunoSEQ multiplex PCR, the TCRdb table keeps only in-frame clones and is missing some. The sample lists some 280,000 clones, roughly an eighth occurring once. General observations from the study: Among patients with Type 1 diabetes, TCRB CDR3s were moderately but significantly shorter in every one of the four CD4+ subsets.

Antigen specificity for these receptors is unknown. Sequenced: naive CD4+ T cells from blood. Source of these receptors: a young man with type 1 diabetes.

The gene calls are TRBV25-1 and TRBJ1-5; TRBD1 agrees at 7 bases. CDR3 length: 16 residues. V gave up 6 bases and J gave up 1 base; unmatched junction bases: 9. CDR1 is MGHDK, CDR2 SYGVNS, per germline. This chain's CDR3 is CASSSAGTESNQPQHF. The CDR3 nucleotides are TGTGCCAGCAGCTCGGCCGGGACAGAGAGCAATCAGCCCCAGCATTTT.

J is TRBJ2-2 and V is TRBV30; no definite D call. Trimming stripped 0 bases from V and 4 bases from J, with 6 bases between. Germline CDR1 and CDR2: GTSNPN and SVGIG (reference sequence). The CDR3 has 13 residues. The CDR3 nucleotides are TGTGCCTGGAGTGTAATTATCACCGGGGAGCTGTTTTTT. Its translation: CAWSVIITGELFF. Together with reference TRBV30 and TRBJ2-2, the CDR3 gives the full variable domain: SQTIHQWPATLVQPVGSPLSLECTVEGTSNPNLYWYRQAAGRGLQLLFYSVGIGQISSEVPQNLSASRPQDRQFILSSKKLLLSDSGFYLCAWSVIITGELFFGEGSRLTVL.

This clone has more than one count but fewer than ten. This chain links TRBV9 with TRBJ2-3; TRBD2 aligns across 7 bases. The CDR3 consists of 18 residues. Trimming cost V 0 bases and J 4 bases; bases outside gene matches: 14. Per the germline V gene, CDR1 is SGDLS and CDR2 is YYNGEE. CDR3 loop: CASSVGGAGSLMADTQYF. In DNA form, the CDR3 reads TGTGCCAGCAGCGTAGGTGGAGCGGGATCACTCATGGCAGATACGCAGTATTTT.

This chain links TRBV5-1 with TRBJ2-2; 11 nucleotides agree with TRBD2. The length of the CDR3 is 15 residues. The V and J ends lost 1 base and 6 bases, in that order; junction bases with no gene match: 2. CDR1 and CDR2 (germline): SGHRS, YFSETQ. The CDR3 protein is CASSLSLAGAGELFF. In DNA, the CDR3 is TGCGCCAGCAGCTTGTCACTAGCGGGAGCCGGGGAGCTGTTTTTT.

This clone was recorded a few times. The CDR3 DNA is TGCGCCACCGGAGCTCGGGGTGGCACAGATACGCAGTATTTT. It is translated as CATGARGGTDTQYF. This chain links TRBV10-1 with TRBJ2-3; D possibly corresponds to TRBD2 (5 bases). With 10 bases removed from V and 1 base from J, the gap between germline ends came to 15 bases. The CDR3 spans 14 residues. Germline lookup yields CDR1 WNHNN and CDR2 SYGVQD (reference sequence).